These 3 T cell receptor beta chains were sequenced from one sample in a study of T cells in Graves' hyperthyroidism and ophthalmopathy. Amplification of TCR beta CDR3 regions was performed using RNA transcripts as template. The TCR CDR3 first-round RT-PCR relied on the HTBI primer set. TCRdb re-analysed the multiplex PCR reads in MiXCR, keeping a single row per CDR3 protein. The table has 480,000 or so distinct CDR3 sequences, about 45% seen once; the top ten hold about 40%. The specimen was peripheral blood or thyroid tissue (not recorded which). The receptors were sampled from an adult woman with Graves' disease, either hyperthyroidism or ophthalmopathy (not recorded which).

For this clonotype: A read error may produce the germline difference seen at one junction end. The chain couples TRBV6-4 to TRBJ2-5; TRBD1 aligns across 12 bases. CDR1 and CDR2 from the germline V gene are MRHNA and SNTAGT. This CDR3 is built from 15 residues. The CDR3 bases are TGTGCCTGCAGTGTGGGGACAGGGGGCTCAGAGACCCAGTACTTC. Translation: CACSVGTGGSETQYF.

Many counts were recorded for this clonotype. This chain's CDR3 is CASSRTGRDNSPLHF. The CDR3 coding sequence is TGTGCCAGCAGCCGGACAGGGAGGGATAATTCACCCCTCCACTTT. The chain joins TRBV13 to TRBJ1-6; 8 bases align to TRBD1. There are 15 residues in the CDR3. The ends lost 5 bases at V and 5 bases at J; junction bases unmatched: 5. Per the germline V gene, CDR1 is PRHDT and CDR2 is FYEKMQ (reference sequence).

J is TRBJ1-4 and V is TRBV29-1; possibly TRBD1 for D (5 bases). Germline CDR1 SQVTM, CDR2 ANQGSEA. This CDR3 has 15 residues. Trimming cost V 6 bases and J 8 bases, with 22 bases left between them. CDR3 loop: CSVGRRGAREEKLFF. CDR3 in DNA: TGCAGCGTAGGTCGGAGGGGCGCCAGAGAGGAAAAACTGTTTTTT.